The clone carrying this TCR beta chain was seen ten or more times. What it recognizes is unknown. TCRdb processed the 5' RACE reads anew with MiXCR; each CDR3 protein has one entry. The repertoire holds about half a million distinct CDR3 sequences, 15% to 20% seen once, with over 9% in the top ten. This sample is drawn from a study of T-cell memory formation after mild COVID-19. Whole-study results and caveats: Pre-infection memory carried some responding clones, suggesting that cross-reactive memory joined. For contracting clones, CD4+ ones sat mainly in CM and EM, CD8+ in EMRA.

The sequencing sample was made of PBMCs or a T cell subset sorted from them (not recorded which). The clonotype originates from an adult woman who had mild COVID-19 (a few samples of this study predate the infection). Cell type and time point are not known.

The CDR3 loop reads CASSLGLLARTGELFF. As DNA, the CDR3 is TGTGCCAGCAGCTTAGGACTTCTCGCTCGGACCGGGGAGCTGTTTTTT. The chain couples TRBV7-2 to TRBJ2-2; unclear D gene. Deletions cut 1 base from V and 5 bases from J, with 14 bases between. This CDR3 spans 16 amino acids. CDR1 is SGHTA and CDR2 is FQGNSA in the germline V gene. Full variable domain (remainder filled in from reference TRBV7-2 and TRBJ2-2): GAGVSQSPSNKVTEKGKDVELRCDPISGHTALYWYRQSLGQGLEFLIYFQGNSAPDKSGLPSDRFSAERTGGSVSTLTIQRTQQEDSAVYLCASSLGLLARTGELFFGEGSRLTVL.